Listed below are T cell receptor beta chains from one sample, sequenced in a study of blood T cell repertoires in COVID-19. Measured with immunoSEQ multiplex PCR; TCRdb has only the in-frame clones, and not every one. The data show over 150,000 clones, with approximately 80% seen just once and 6.5% to 9% held by the top ten. The sample consisted of peripheral blood. These receptors all stem from a woman between 35 and 50 years old with COVID-19, enrolled during active disease. The CDR3 runs from the conserved cysteine through the conserved F or W. Where a row states a size, it is once, few, many or the class of an expanded clone; other rows omit it.

>TRBJ2-7|TRBV27|NA
CASSEQVYHEQYF
>TRBJ2-1|TRBV27|few
CASSLSKRVISNEQFF
>TRBJ2-7|TRBV11-3|NA
CASSLGWGTSGDEQYF
>TRBJ2-7|TRBV6-4|NA
CASSEGQSSYEQYF
>TRBJ2-7|TRBV5-1|NA
CASSSSTSWEQYF
>TRBJ1-5|TRBV2|NA
CASGPDYSNQPQHF
>TRBJ1-6|TRBV18|NA
CASSPASRRNNSPLHF
>TRBJ1-1|TRBV5-5|NA
CASSFTGYTEAFF
>TRBJ2-7|TRBV7-6|NA
CASSPGTGVSYEQYF
>TRBJ1-3|TRBV2|NA
CASRYRGLGNTIYF
>TRBJ1-4|TRBV28|NA
CASSSMLHVVLFF
>TRBJ1-2|TRBV19|NA
CASSIGQAAFFYGYTF
>TRBJ1-3|TRBV11-2|NA
CASSPEGLGNTIYF
>TRBJ2-1|TRBV18|NA
CASSPPGQYNEQFF
>TRBJ1-5|TRBV18|NA
CASSSGGQPQHF
>TRBJ1-1|TRBV7-8|once
CASSFYRTANTEAFF
>TRBJ2-3|TRBV7-2|NA
CASSLVVDTDTQYF
>TRBJ2-7|TRBV28|once
CASSSAVEQYF
>TRBJ1-6|TRBV11-2|NA
CASSQDRVVSPLHF
>TRBJ1-5|TRBV5-6|NA
CASSRIGVNQPQHF